This TCR beta chain was obtained from a study of T cell responses to AZD1222 COVID-19 vaccine. Overall study findings and caveats: Possibly, clonal diversity was underestimated; donors were largely white British and included more females.

Sequencing was performed with immunoSEQ multiplex PCR; in TCRdb, only in-frame clones are kept and a portion is missing. The sample carries 100,000 to 120,000 clones, 92% recorded once. Notes on this clone: What it binds is unknown.

Germline CDR1 and CDR2: SGHTA and FQGNSA. The CDR3 spans 14 residues. The ends lost 5 bases at V and 8 bases at J; junction bases unmatched: 9. Specimen: peripheral blood, collected 28 days after the second AZD1222 dose. The chain has TRBV7-2 and TRBJ1-2; 9 bases match TRBD1. The receptor was derived from an adult who received the AZD1222 COVID-19 vaccine. The CDR3 sequence is CASSVDRGEGGYTF. In DNA form, the CDR3 reads TGTGCCAGCAGCGTCGACAGGGGGGAGGGAGGCTACACCTTC.